The 3 T cell receptor beta chains reported below all come from one sample, sequenced in a study of blood T cell repertoires in COVID-19. The data were produced by immunoSEQ multiplex PCR, yet TCRdb's version contains in-frame clones alone and is incomplete. This sample yields approximately 160,000 clones, of which around 80% are seen a single time; approximately 8.4% belongs to the top ten. Sequencing used PBMCs or T cells enriched from blood (not recorded which). The receptors here all came from a woman between 50 and 59 years old who had recovered from COVID-19.

This chain joins TRBV7-8 and TRBJ1-2; D ambiguous. This CDR3 comprises 15 residues. The V gene lost 1 base and the J gene lost 2 bases, with 11 bases spanning the gap. CDR1 and CDR2 from the germline V gene are SGHVS and FQNEAQ. CDR3 amino acids: CASSLGGKTNYGYTF. For the CDR3, the DNA is TGTGCCAGCAGCTTAGGAGGGAAAACGAACTATGGCTACACCTTC.

This rearrangement joins TRBV5-5 to TRBJ2-3; TRBD1 agrees at 9 bases. The length of the CDR3 is 16 residues. V trimming: 2 bases; J trimming: 1 base; junction bases outside the gene matches: 5. The V gene's germline CDR1 is SGHKS and CDR2 YYEKEE (reference sequence). This CDR3 reads CASSFDRTGGTDTQYF. The CDR3 DNA is TGTGCCAGCAGCTTCGATAGGACAGGGGGCACAGATACGCAGTATTTT. The full variable domain, with the rest looked up from reference TRBV5-5 and TRBJ2-3, is DAGVTQSPTHLIKTRGQQVTLRCSPISGHKSVSWYQQVLGQGPQFIFQYYEKEERGRGNFPDRFSARQFPNYSSELNVNALLLGDSALYLCASSFDRTGGTDTQYFGPGTRLTVL.

CDR3 sequence: CASSLAGTSGSGELFF. DNA of the CDR3: TGTGCCAGCAGCTTAGCGGGGACTAGCGGGTCCGGGGAGCTGTTTTTT. The rearrangement uses TRBV7-2 and TRBJ2-2, with 12 bases matching TRBD2. This CDR3 region has 16 residues. CDR1 is SGHTA, CDR2 FQGNSA, per germline. V lost 0 bases, J lost 6 bases, and 2 bases stayed unmatched.